This TCR beta chain derives from a study of CD4 T cells in relation to SARS-CoV-2 and coronaviruses. The wider study: ViraFEST: approximately 10-day antigen culture of PBMCs, then TCR beta CDR3 sequencing.

V shed 1 base and J shed 0 bases, with 13 bases lying between them. Germline loops: CDR1 GTSNPN, CDR2 SVGIG (reference sequence). This CDR3 spans 15 amino acids. Data came from immunoSEQ multiplex PCR; TCRdb stores just in-frame clones and leaves some out. The table lists under 25,000 clones, about 80% of them singletons. This clone was detected only a few times. Its antigen is currently unknown. The unexposed donors gave CD4+ T cells in about 2011-2019, prior to COVID-19. CD4+ T cells were isolated from the cells after around eleven days of culture. Unexposed-donor CD4+ T cells were probed with SARS-CoV-2 S/N and four cold-coronavirus spikes, cells permitting. Two million PBMCs per well were cultured with 10 IU/ml IL-2.

Material for sequencing was CD4+ T cells from PBMCs, cultured in vitro. This sequence originates from a human donor in good health. The gene calls are TRBV30 and TRBJ2-7; D remains ambiguous. In nucleotides, the CDR3 is TGTGCCTGGAGTGGCGCCAGCGATTTCTCCTACGAGCAGTACTTC. This sequence encodes CAWSGASDFSYEQYF.